Sequencing of this T cell receptor beta chain was carried out in a study of prognosis after radiotherapy for stage I lung cancer. The overall study: Patients (more than twelve men, more than 5 women) were aged roughly 53 to 85, median about 77 years.

Deletions cut 8 bases from V and 2 bases from J, with 12 bases between. This CDR3 is 14 amino acids long. Germline values: CDR1 MDHEN, CDR2 SYDVKM. On this clonotype itself: Its antigen remains unknown.

Study-level results: After stereotactic body radiation therapy, unique TCR clone counts dropped from a median of approximately 9,100 to 7,200.

Disease was node-negative on CT and PET/CT in all patients; none had prior chemotherapy, radiotherapy or other malignancies. With two-round multiplex PCR, TCR beta CDR3 sequences were amplified from genomic DNA. During first-round PCR, primers specific to each TRBV and TRBJ gene were used. Each CDR3 protein is one row after TCRdb ran MiXCR on the multiplex PCR reads. The top ten hold roughly 29% of the sample, which has around 30,000 distinct CDR3 sequences, 25% to 40% seen once. The clonotype comes from a donor at least 50 years old with non-small cell lung cancer. The chain combines TRBV28 with TRBJ2-2; perhaps TRBD2 as D (5 bases). Sequencing was performed on PBMCs, taken before or after stereotactic body radiation therapy (not recorded which). The chain's CDR3 is CASRAVGNTGELFF. Written as DNA, the CDR3 is TGTGCCAGCCGAGCGGTGGGTAACACCGGGGAGCTGTTTTTT.